This T cell receptor (beta chain) derives from a study of vaccination effects on CD4 cells after COVID-19. The germline CDR1 and CDR2 sequences are SGHAT and FQNNGV. The CDR3 loop spans 13 amino acids. The V gene lost 4 bases and the J gene lost 6 bases, with 11 bases spanning the gap. The protocol was immunoSEQ multiplex PCR, while the TCRdb copy is restricted to in-frame clones and leaves out a portion. The sample has about 25,000 clones; roughly three quarters are singletons. Of note for this clone: Its antigen is unidentified.

ViraFEST expansion of antigen-specific CD4+ T cells with viral peptide pools preceded sequencing. Isolation of CD4+ T cells took place after less than twelve days of culture. The person was diagnosed with PCR-confirmed SARS-CoV-2 infection between March and December 2020. The V and J genes are TRBV11-2 and TRBJ2-3; D not certain. This clonotype originated in a human donor who had a prior SARS-CoV-2 infection. The starting material was CD4+ T cells from PBMCs cultured with SARS-CoV-2 spike peptides, obtained before COVID-19 vaccination. This chain's CDR3 is CASSSRLLDTQYF. In DNA, the CDR3 is TGTGCCAGCAGCTCCCGACTGTTGGATACGCAGTATTTT.